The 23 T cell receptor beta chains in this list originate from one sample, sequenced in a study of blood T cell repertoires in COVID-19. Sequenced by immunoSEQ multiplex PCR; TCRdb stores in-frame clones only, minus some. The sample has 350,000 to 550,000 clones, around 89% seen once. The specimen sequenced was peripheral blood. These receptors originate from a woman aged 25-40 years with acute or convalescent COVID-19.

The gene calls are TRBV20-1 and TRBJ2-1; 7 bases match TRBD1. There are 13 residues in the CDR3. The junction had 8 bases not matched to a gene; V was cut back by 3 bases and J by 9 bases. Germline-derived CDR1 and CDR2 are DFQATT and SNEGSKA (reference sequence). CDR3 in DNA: TGCAGTGCTAGTGTTGCAGGGGGTCTTGAGCAGTTCTTC. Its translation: CSASVAGGLEQFF.

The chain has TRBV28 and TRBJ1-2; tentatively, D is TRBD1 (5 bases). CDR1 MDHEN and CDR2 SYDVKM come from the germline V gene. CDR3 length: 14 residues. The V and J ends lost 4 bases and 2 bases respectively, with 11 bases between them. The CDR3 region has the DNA TGTGCCAGCAGTTCGCCCGACAGCAACTATGGCTACACCTTC. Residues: CASSSPDSNYGYTF.

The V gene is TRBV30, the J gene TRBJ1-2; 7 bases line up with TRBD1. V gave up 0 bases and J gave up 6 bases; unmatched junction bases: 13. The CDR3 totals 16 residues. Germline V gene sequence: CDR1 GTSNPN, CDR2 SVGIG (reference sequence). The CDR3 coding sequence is TGTGCCTGGAGTGTACGGACGACAGGGCAGAAGAATGGCTACACCTTC. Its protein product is CAWSVRTTGQKNGYTF. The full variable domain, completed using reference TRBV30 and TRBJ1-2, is SQTIHQWPATLVQPVGSPLSLECTVEGTSNPNLYWYRQAAGRGLQLLFYSVGIGQISSEVPQNLSASRPQDRQFILSSKKLLLSDSGFYLCAWSVRTTGQKNGYTFGSGTRLTVV.

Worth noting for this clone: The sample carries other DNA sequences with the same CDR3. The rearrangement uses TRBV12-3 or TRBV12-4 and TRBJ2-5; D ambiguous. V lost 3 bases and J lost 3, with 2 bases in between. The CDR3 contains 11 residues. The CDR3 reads CASSFKETQYF. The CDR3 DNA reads TGTGCCAGCAGTTTTAAAGAGACCCAGTACTTC.

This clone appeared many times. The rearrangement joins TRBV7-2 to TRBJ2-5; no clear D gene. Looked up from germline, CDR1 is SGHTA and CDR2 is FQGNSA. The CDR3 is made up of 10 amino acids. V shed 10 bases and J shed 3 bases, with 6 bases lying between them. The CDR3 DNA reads TGTGCCATCCGGGAAGAGACCCAGTACTTC. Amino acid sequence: CAIREETQYF.

The CDR3 DNA is TGTGCCAGCAAGACGGACAGGGGTGAGTCCTACGAGCAGTACTTC. It translates to CASKTDRGESYEQYF. This chain links TRBV2 with TRBJ2-7; 9 bases are a match to TRBD1. The V segment lost 7 bases and the J segment 1 base; nucleotides outside the gene matches: 8. This CDR3 spans 15 amino acids. CDR1 SNHLY and CDR2 FYNNEI come from the germline V gene.

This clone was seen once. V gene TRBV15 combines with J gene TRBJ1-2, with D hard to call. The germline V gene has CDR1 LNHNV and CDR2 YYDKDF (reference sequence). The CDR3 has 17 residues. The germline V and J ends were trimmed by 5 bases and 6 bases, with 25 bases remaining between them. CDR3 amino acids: CATSRTYIDMGSDGYTF. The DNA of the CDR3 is TGTGCCACCAGCCGAACCTACATTGACATGGGTTCCGATGGCTACACCTTC.

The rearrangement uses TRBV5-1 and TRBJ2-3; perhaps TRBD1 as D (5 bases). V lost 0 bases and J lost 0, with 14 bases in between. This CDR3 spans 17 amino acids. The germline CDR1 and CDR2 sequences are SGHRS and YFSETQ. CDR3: CASSLGPDRTSTDTQYF. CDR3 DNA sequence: TGCGCCAGCAGCTTGGGCCCCGACAGAACTAGCACAGATACGCAGTATTTT.

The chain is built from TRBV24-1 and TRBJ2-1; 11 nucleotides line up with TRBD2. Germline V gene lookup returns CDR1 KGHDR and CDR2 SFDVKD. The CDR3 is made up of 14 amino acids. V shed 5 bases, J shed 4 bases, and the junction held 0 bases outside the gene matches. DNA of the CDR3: TGTGCCACCAGTGTAGCGGGGGGGTACAATGAGCAGTTCTTC. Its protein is CATSVAGGYNEQFF.

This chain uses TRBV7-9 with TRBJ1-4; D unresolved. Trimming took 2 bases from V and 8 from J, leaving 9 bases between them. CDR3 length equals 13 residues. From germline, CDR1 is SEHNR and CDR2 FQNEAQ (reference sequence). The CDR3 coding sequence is TGTGCCAGCAGCTTATCTTCGCGAGAAAAACTGTTTTTT. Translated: CASSLSSREKLFF.

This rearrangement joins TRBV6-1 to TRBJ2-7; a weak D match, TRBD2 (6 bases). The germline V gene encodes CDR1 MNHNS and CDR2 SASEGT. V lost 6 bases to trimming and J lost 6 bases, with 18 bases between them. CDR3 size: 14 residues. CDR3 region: CASSSPTSLSEQYF. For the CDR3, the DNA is TGTGCCAGCAGCTCCCCGACTAGTTTGTCCGAGCAGTACTTC.

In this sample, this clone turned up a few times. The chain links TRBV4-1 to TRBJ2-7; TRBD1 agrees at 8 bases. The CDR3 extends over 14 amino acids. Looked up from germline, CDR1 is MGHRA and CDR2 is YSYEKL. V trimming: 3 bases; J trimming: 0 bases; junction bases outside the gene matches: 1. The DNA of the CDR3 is TGCGCCAGCAGCCACGGACAGGGCTCCTACGAGCAGTACTTC. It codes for CASSHGQGSYEQYF.

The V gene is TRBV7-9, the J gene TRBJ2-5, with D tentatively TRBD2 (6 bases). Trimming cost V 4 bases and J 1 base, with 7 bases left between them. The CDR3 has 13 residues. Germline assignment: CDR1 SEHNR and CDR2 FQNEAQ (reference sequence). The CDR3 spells CASSSGLQETQYF. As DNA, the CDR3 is TGTGCCAGCAGCTCGGGACTCCAAGAGACCCAGTACTTC.

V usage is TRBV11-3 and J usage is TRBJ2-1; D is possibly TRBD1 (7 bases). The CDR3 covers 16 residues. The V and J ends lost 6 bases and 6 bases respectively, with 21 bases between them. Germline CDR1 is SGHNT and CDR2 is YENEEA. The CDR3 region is CASSSPQGGQPNEQFF. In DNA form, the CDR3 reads TGTGCCAGCAGTTCCCCCCAGGGGGGCCAACCCAATGAGCAGTTCTTC.

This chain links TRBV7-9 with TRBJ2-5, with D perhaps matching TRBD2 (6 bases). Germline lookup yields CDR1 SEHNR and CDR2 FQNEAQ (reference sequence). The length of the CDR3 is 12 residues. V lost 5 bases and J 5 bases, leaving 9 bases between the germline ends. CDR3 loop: CASSPGRETQYF. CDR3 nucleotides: TGTGCCAGCAGCCCAGGGAGGGAGACCCAGTACTTC.

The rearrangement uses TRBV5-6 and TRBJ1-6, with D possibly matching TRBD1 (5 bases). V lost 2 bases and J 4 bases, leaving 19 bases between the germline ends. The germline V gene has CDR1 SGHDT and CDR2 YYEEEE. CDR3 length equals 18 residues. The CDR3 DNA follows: TGTGCCAGCAGCTTATATCTATCATCGGGGGAATATAATTCACCCCTCCACTTT. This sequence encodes CASSLYLSSGEYNSPLHF.

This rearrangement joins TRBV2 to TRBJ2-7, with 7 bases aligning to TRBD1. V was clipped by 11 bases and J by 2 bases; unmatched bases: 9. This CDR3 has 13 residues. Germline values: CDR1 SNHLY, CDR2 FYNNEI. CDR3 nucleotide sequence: TGTGCCCTCGGTGGTGACAGGGCCTACGAGCAGTACTTC. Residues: CALGGDRAYEQYF.

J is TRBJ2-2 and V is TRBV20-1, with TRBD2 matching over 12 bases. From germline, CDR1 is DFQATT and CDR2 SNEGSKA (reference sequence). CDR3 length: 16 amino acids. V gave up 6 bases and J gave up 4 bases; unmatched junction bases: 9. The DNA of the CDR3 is TGCAGTGCCAGTTCTAGCGGGGGGGCCCCCACCGGGGAGCTGTTTTTT. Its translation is CSASSSGGAPTGELFF.

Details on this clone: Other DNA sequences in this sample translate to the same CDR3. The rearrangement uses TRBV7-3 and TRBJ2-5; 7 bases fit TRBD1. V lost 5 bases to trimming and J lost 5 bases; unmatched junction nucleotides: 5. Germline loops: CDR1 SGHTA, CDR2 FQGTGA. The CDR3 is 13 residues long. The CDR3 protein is CASSPGGRETQYF. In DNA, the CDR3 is TGTGCCAGCAGCCCAGGGGGACGGGAGACCCAGTACTTC.

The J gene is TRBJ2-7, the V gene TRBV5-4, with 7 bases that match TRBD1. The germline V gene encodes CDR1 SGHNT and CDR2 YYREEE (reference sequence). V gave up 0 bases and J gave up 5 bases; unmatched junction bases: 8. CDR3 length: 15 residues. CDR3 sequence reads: CASSLAGRGTDEQYF. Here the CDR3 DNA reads TGTGCCAGCAGCTTGGCCGGCAGGGGGACCGACGAGCAGTACTTC.

CDR3 DNA sequence: TGTGCCAGCCGCCGGACTAGTGATGAGACCCAGTACTTC. Residues: CASRRTSDETQYF. The chain is built from TRBV2 and TRBJ2-5, with 7 bases fitting TRBD2. The CDR3 extends over 13 amino acids. CDR1 and CDR2 from the germline V gene are SNHLY and FYNNEI. J lost 5 bases, V lost 8 bases, and 8 bases had no gene match.

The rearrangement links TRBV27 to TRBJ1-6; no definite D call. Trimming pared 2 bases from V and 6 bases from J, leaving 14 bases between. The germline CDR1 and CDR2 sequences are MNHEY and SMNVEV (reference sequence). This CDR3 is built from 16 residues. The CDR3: CASSLKMSGGNSPLHF. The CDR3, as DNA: TGTGCCAGCAGTTTAAAAATGTCAGGTGGTAATTCACCCCTCCACTTT.

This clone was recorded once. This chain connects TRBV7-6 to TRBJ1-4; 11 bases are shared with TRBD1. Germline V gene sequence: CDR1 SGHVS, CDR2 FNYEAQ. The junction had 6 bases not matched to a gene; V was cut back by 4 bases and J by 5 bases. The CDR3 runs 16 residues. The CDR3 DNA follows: TGTGCCAGCAGCTCCCGGACAGGGGGCCTAAATGAAAAACTGTTTTTT. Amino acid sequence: CASSSRTGGLNEKLFF.